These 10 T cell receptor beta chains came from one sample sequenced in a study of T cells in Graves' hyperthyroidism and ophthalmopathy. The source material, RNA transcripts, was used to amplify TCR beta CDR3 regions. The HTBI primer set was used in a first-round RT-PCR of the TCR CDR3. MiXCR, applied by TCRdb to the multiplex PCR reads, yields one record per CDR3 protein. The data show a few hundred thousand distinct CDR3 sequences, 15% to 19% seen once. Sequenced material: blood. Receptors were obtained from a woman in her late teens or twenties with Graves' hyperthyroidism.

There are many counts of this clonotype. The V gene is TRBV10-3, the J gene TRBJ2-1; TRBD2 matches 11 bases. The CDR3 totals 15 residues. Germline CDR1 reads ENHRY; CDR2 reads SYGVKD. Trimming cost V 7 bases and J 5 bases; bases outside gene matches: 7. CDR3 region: CAITGTSGVNNEQFF. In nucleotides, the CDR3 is TGTGCCATCACCGGGACTAGCGGCGTTAACAATGAGCAGTTCTTC.

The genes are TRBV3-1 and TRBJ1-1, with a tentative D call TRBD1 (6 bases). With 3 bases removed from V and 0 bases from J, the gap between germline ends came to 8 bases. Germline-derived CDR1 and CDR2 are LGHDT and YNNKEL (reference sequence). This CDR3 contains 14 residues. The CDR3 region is CASSQGALNTEAFF. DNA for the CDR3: TGTGCCAGCAGCCAGGGGGCTTTGAACACTGAAGCTTTCTTT.

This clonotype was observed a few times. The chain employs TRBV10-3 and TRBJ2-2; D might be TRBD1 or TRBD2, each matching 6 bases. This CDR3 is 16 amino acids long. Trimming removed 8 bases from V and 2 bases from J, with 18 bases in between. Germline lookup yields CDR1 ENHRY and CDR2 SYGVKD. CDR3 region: CAIGTWSGANTGELFF. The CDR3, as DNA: TGTGCCATCGGGACTTGGTCGGGGGCCAACACCGGGGAGCTGTTTTTT.

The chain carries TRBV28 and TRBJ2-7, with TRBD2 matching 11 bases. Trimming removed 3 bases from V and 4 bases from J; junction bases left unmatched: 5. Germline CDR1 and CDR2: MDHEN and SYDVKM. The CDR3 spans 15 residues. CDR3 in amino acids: CASSLLTSGVYEQYF. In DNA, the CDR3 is TGTGCCAGCAGTTTGCTGACTAGCGGGGTTTACGAGCAGTACTTC.

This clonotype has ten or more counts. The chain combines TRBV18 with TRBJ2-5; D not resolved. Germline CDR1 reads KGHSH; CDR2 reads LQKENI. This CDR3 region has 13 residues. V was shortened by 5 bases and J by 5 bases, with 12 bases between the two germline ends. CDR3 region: CASSNTLGETQYF. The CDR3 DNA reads TGTGCCAGCTCAAACACCCTAGGGGAGACCCAGTACTTC.

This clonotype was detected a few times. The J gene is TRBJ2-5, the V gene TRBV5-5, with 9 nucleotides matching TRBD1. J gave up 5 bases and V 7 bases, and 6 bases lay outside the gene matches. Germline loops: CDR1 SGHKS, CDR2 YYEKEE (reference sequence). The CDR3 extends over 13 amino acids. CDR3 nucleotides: TGTGCCAGCTTGGGACAGGGCGTGGAGACCCAGTACTTC. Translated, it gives CASLGQGVETQYF.

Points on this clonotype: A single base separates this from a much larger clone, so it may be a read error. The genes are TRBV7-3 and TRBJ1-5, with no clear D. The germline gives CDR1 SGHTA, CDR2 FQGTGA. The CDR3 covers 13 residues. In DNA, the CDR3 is TGTGCCAGCAGCGTGACCGTCGATCAGCCCCGGCATTTT. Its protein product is CASSVTVDQPRHF.

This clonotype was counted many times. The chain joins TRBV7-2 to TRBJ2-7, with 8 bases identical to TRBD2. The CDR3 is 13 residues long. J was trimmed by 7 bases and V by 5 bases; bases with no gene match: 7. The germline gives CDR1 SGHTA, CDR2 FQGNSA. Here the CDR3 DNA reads TGTGCCAGCAGCCGGGGGGGCAGGGGAGAGCAGTACTTC. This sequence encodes CASSRGGRGEQYF.

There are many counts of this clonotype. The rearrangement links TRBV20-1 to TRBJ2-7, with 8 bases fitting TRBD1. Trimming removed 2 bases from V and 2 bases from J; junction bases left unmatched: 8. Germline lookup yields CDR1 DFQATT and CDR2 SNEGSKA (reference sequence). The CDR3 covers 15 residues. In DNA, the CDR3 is TGCAGTGCTAGAAGATCAGGACAGGGAGCCTACGAGCAGTACTTC. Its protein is CSARRSGQGAYEQYF.

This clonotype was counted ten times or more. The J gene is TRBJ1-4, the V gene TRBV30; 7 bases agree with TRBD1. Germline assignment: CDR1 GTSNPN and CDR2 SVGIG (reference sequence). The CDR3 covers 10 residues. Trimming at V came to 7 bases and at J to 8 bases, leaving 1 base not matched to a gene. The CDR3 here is CASGQEKLFF. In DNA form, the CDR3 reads TGTGCCTCGGGACAGGAAAAACTGTTTTTT.